What follows are 4 T cell receptor beta chains derived from one specimen sequenced in a study of shared clonotypes between healthy human individuals (dated by TCRdb to 2019 to 2021). Library method: the immunoSEQ multiplex PCR assay. What TCRdb holds here is the immuneACCESS table cut down to in-frame rearrangements. Part of the clones is not present; checked against another copy, under half of the missing clones reflect an unresolved V gene, and the others are unexplained. In all, the sample holds approximately 340,000 clones, and roughly 70% of those were seen once. Jointly, the top ten make up 10% of the sample. Sequencing was carried out using memory CD4+ T cells sorted from blood. The cell subset or site label, as the study defines it: CD45RA-negative fraction. The receptors originated from a man aged 25-45 years in good health.

The J gene is TRBJ2-1, the V gene TRBV5-6; a weak D match, TRBD2 (7 bases). V lost 4 bases to trimming and J lost 6 bases, with 17 bases between them. CDR1 SGHDT and CDR2 YYEEEE come from the germline V gene. CDR3 length equals 15 residues. CDR3 DNA sequence: TGTGCCAGCAGCCTCTTAGGGGGAGGGGGCAATGAGCAGTTCTTC. Protein: CASSLLGGGGNEQFF.

This clone was counted a few times. The chain is built from TRBV5-1 and TRBJ2-2; D is uncertain. CDR3 size: 14 residues. Trimming cost V 4 bases and J 0 bases, with 7 bases left between them. Germline V gene data show CDR1 as SGHRS and CDR2 as YFSETQ. The CDR3 reads CASSGDPNTGELFF. As DNA, the CDR3 is TGCGCCAGCAGCGGGGATCCGAACACCGGGGAGCTGTTTTTT.

This chain joins TRBV27 and TRBJ2-7; tentatively, D is TRBD1 or TRBD2 (5 bases each). The CDR3 has 13 residues. CDR1 is MNHEY, CDR2 SMNVEV, per germline (reference sequence). V was pared by 10 bases and J by 3 bases, with 16 bases between. CDR3 amino acids: CATRDPVGYEQYF. CDR3 DNA sequence: TGTGCCACCCGGGACCCGGTTGGCTACGAGCAGTACTTC.

V usage is TRBV5-4 and J usage is TRBJ2-1, with TRBD2 matching 10 bases. This CDR3 contains 15 residues. Germline values: CDR1 SGHNT, CDR2 YYREEE (reference sequence). J gave up 8 bases and V 3 bases, and 8 bases lay outside the gene matches. CDR3 residues: CASSSGSGRVYEQFF. In nucleotides, the CDR3 is TGTGCCAGCAGCTCTGGAAGCGGGAGGGTATATGAGCAGTTCTTC.